The table lists the clone carrying this T cell receptor (beta chain) with a count of one. The data were taken from a study of OX40 agonist ivuxolimab in advanced cancers. Background on the study: Ivuxolimab was administered intravenously to patients at 0.01 to 10 mg/kg every 2 weeks.

Only in-frame clones appear in the TCRdb table, and some are missing; sequencing was by immunoSEQ multiplex PCR. The sample has roughly 60,000 clones; approximately 86% are singletons. The sample in question was CD4+ or CD8+ T cells sorted from blood, obtained in a trial of the OX40 agonist ivuxolimab. The source is an adult with an advanced solid tumor such as melanoma, head and neck, liver or kidney cancer.

CDR3 residues: CASSLAGGITDTQYF. CDR3 nucleotide sequence: TGTGCCAGCAGCTTAGCGGGGGGTATCACAGATACGCAGTATTTT. The chain employs TRBV7-9 and TRBJ2-3; D is perhaps TRBD2 (6 bases). V was clipped by 0 bases and J by 2 bases, with 9 bases between them. Germline V gene sequence: CDR1 SEHNR, CDR2 FQNEAQ (reference sequence). CDR3 length equals 15 residues.